This TCR beta chain was captured by sequencing in a study (dated by TCRdb to about 2016). Turning to the overall study: In people whose bodies naturally kept HIV infection under control, the researchers looked into where HIV persistence comes from.

This clonotype was detected a few times. This clone's antigen is unknown. Within one base of it there is no much larger clone, and no base qualities were kept. From V the trimming removes 5 bases and from J it removes 4 bases, while the gene matches leave 6 bases of the junction unaccounted for. CDR1 and CDR2, looked up from the germline V gene, are SGHAT and FQNNGV. The CDR3 goes from the cysteine to the phenylalanine over 14 residues. Of the read, only the CDR3 DNA is kept; its 42 bases are in frame from base 1. The protocol used for the library was 5' RACE. The instrument given in TCRdb is Illumina HiSeq 2000. In-frame beta chains were kept once TCRdb had trimmed the public reads at Q25 with fastp and called clones with MiXCR. Rows are combined by CDR3 protein, so each entry shows the most common genes and DNA. In all, the sample holds about 1,500 distinct CDR3 sequences, and approximately 8.5% of those were seen once. Roughly 10% of the sample rests with the top ten.

Sequenced sample: central memory T cells from blood PBMCs. Read against the paper, the sample's cell subset or site label means: central memory CD4+ T cells. Recombination connected TRBV11-2 to TRBJ1-1; 8 central nucleotides agree with TRBD1. This clonotype originated in a female donor with HIV. The DNA sequence is as follows: TGTGCCAGCAGCCAGTCAGGGGGCTTCACTGAAGCTTTCTTT. Its protein product is CASSQSGGFTEAFF.